The 17 T cell receptor beta chains reported below all come from one sample, sequenced in a study of T-cell reconstitution after alpha-beta-depleted transplantation in children (dated by TCRdb to 2016 to 2017). Sample treatment or condition, as interpreted from the label and publication: allogeneic hematopoietic cell transplantation with graft depleted of TCRalphabeta T cells and CD19 B cells. The library was generated by PCR. The sample was run on an Illumina HiSeq 2500. TCR library preparation used molecular barcoding, with unique molecular identifiers applied to normalize quantification of the TCRbeta repertoire. TCRdb reprocessing: public reads trimmed at Q25 with fastp, clones called with MiXCR, in-frame beta chains kept. Every entry covers one CDR3 protein and lists the most common genes and DNA from its rows. The sample table shows some 120,000 distinct CDR3 sequences, and around 9.8% are seen once. The biggest ten clones account for 24% of the sample.

The source material was PBMCs, mostly from graft donor cells, sampled 180 days after TCRalphabeta/CD19-depleted stem cell transplant. The receptors were sampled from a girl in the first two years of life who had a stem cell transplant for combined immunodeficiency, so the T cells may come from the graft donor.

V and J are TRBV30 and TRBJ2-7, with 10 bases aligning to TRBD1. V gave up 5 bases and J gave up 5 bases; unmatched junction bases: 9. Germline CDR1 GTSNPN, CDR2 SVGIG (reference sequence). The CDR3 is 14 residues long. This chain's CDR3 is CAWSPGTGDNEQYF. CDR3 bases: TGTGCCTGGTCACCCGGGACAGGGGACAACGAGCAGTACTTC.

This clonotype was observed at least ten times. The genes are TRBV29-1 and TRBJ1-3; no reliable D call. The germline V gene encodes CDR1 SQVTM and CDR2 ANQGSEA. The germline V and J ends were trimmed by 4 bases and 2 bases, with 24 bases remaining between them. This CDR3 comprises 18 residues. In nucleotides, the CDR3 is TGCAGCGTTGCCGGTCTGGGCAGCGGCAGAGAGACTGGAAACACCATATATTTT. Residues: CSVAGLGSGRETGNTIYF.

This clonotype was counted between two and nine times. The chain is built from TRBV28 and TRBJ2-2, with a tentative D call TRBD2 (6 bases). V was pared by 8 bases and J by 0 bases, with 10 bases between. This CDR3 contains 14 residues. Germline V CDR1 and CDR2: MDHEN, SYDVKM. CDR3 protein: CASWGVPNTGELFF. CDR3 nucleotide sequence: TGTGCCAGCTGGGGGGTACCGAACACCGGGGAGCTGTTTTTT.

The chain links TRBV12-3 or TRBV12-4 to TRBJ1-2; D unclear. The V end was cut by 6 bases, the J end by 8 bases, with 22 bases between. The CDR3 contains 15 residues. CDR3 region: CASSPMIAVGGGYTF. Written as DNA, the CDR3 is TGTGCCAGCAGCCCCATGATCGCTGTAGGTGGGGGCTACACCTTC.

The CDR3 loop is CSARDPGQSFNEAFF. Written as DNA, the CDR3 is TGCAGTGCTAGAGACCCGGGACAGAGCTTCAATGAAGCTTTCTTT. The chain joins TRBV20-1 to TRBJ1-1, with 7 bases that match TRBD1. Germline V gene lookup returns CDR1 DFQATT and CDR2 SNEGSKA (reference sequence). Losses at the gene ends were 0 bases for V and 7 bases for J; bases not matched to a gene: 11. The CDR3 spans 15 residues.

The V gene is TRBV20-1, the J gene TRBJ1-5; D is possibly TRBD1 (5 bases). V was pared by 5 bases and J by 6 bases, with 20 bases between. CDR1 is DFQATT, CDR2 SNEGSKA, per germline (reference sequence). There are 15 residues in the CDR3. The CDR3 nucleotides read TGCAGTGCTGCCTTTGGCGCAGGGACGGGTCAGCCCCAGCATTTT. Its translation is CSAAFGAGTGQPQHF.

This clonotype turned up a few times. The chain is built from TRBV20-1 and TRBJ1-1; 11 positions match TRBD1. The germline gives CDR1 DFQATT, CDR2 SNEGSKA (reference sequence). The CDR3 covers 16 residues. The V and J ends lost 0 bases and 10 bases, in that order; junction bases with no gene match: 13. The CDR3 DNA reads as TGCAGTGCTAGAGATGAGCTCTTGGGACAGGGGGACGGAGCTTTCTTT. Translating gives CSARDELLGQGDGAFF.

This clonotype was seen a handful of times. This chain joins TRBV7-2 and TRBJ1-5, with no clear D. Trimming pared 0 bases from V and 2 bases from J, leaving 8 bases between. The CDR3 contains 15 residues. Germline V gene data show CDR1 as SGHTA and CDR2 as FQGNSA. The CDR3, as DNA: TGTGCCAGCAGCTTAGCGTCCACCCGCAATCAGCCCCAGCATTTT. Its protein is CASSLASTRNQPQHF. Supplemented by reference TRBV7-2 and TRBJ1-5, the full variable domain reads GAGVSQSPSNKVTEKGKDVELRCDPISGHTALYWYRQSLGQGLEFLIYFQGNSAPDKSGLPSDRFSAERTGGSVSTLTIQRTQQEDSAVYLCASSLASTRNQPQHFGDGTRLSIL.

The CDR3 here is CASSLIEGAKNIQYF. The CDR3, as DNA: TGTGCCAGCAGCTTAATCGAGGGGGCCAAAAACATTCAGTACTTC. The V gene is TRBV7-6, the J gene TRBJ2-4, with D possibly called TRBD1 or TRBD2 (5 bases each). Trimming took off 2 bases at V and 1 base at J, with 9 bases between the two ends. Germline V lookup: CDR1 SGHVS, CDR2 FNYEAQ. The CDR3 extends over 15 amino acids.

The chain has TRBV24-1 and TRBJ2-1; D ambiguous. The CDR3 is made up of 15 amino acids. V lost 6 bases to trimming and J lost 0 bases, with 11 bases between them. Per germline, CDR1 KGHDR and CDR2 SFDVKD. Here the CDR3 reads CATSLTEASYNEQFF. Here the CDR3 DNA reads TGTGCCACCAGTCTCACAGAAGCCTCCTACAATGAGCAGTTCTTC.

V usage is TRBV5-5 and J usage is TRBJ2-7, with 9 bases matching TRBD1. The germline gives CDR1 SGHKS, CDR2 YYEKEE (reference sequence). The junction had 7 bases not matched to a gene; V was cut back by 4 bases and J by 5 bases. This CDR3 spans 14 amino acids. CDR3 in amino acids: CASSPVGQGDEQYF. The CDR3 DNA reads as TGTGCCAGCAGCCCAGTGGGACAGGGCGACGAGCAGTACTTC.

This chain connects TRBV5-8 to TRBJ2-7; 8 nucleotides agree with TRBD2. V dropped 0 bases and J dropped 3; count of bases not matched to a gene: 11. Germline lookup yields CDR1 SGHTS and CDR2 YDEGEE. The CDR3 covers 17 residues. DNA of the CDR3: TGTGCCAGCAGCTTGGGGCTAGCGGGTCCAACTCGCTACGAGCAGTACTTC. It specifies CASSLGLAGPTRYEQYF.

The chain has TRBV21-1 and TRBJ2-3; TRBD1, the table's D call, was not compared with the DNA. TRBV21-1 corresponds to a pseudogene. CDR3 length equals 15 residues. CDR3 residues: CASSKASGGSDTQYF. CDR3 DNA sequence: TGTGCCAGCAGCAAAGCTTCCGGGGGATCGGATACGCAGTATTTT.

Comments on this clonotype: This clone may be a read error of a much larger clone one base away. The V call is TRBV18, the J call TRBJ2-5; D is perhaps TRBD1 (6 bases). Trimming took off 6 bases at V and 1 base at J, with 15 bases between the two ends. The CDR3 contains 15 residues. Germline V lookup: CDR1 KGHSH, CDR2 LQKENI. The CDR3 loop is CASSGQLDAQETQYF. CDR3 bases: TGTGCCAGCTCGGGACAACTAGACGCCCAAGAGACCCAGTACTTC.

This clonotype was counted many times. The rearrangement joins TRBV7-6 to TRBJ2-3; 14 positions match TRBD2. Germline CDR1 reads SGHVS; CDR2 reads FNYEAQ. This CDR3 is built from 15 residues. The trim removed 5 bases at V and 4 bases at J, leaving 2 bases unmatched. For the CDR3, the DNA is TGTGCCAGCAGCGGGACTAGCGGGAGCGCAGATACGCAGTATTTT. Protein: CASSGTSGSADTQYF.

In its sample, this clonotype was seen many times. V usage is TRBV28 and J usage is TRBJ2-7, with D unresolved. The CDR3 spans 12 residues. V lost 10 bases and J lost 3, with 13 bases in between. Looked up from germline, CDR1 is MDHEN and CDR2 is SYDVKM. Written as DNA, the CDR3 is TGTGCCACCACAGAGTCACTCTACGAGCAGTACTTC. This encodes CATTESLYEQYF.

Regarding this clonotype: A much larger clone sits a single nucleotide away, making a read error possible. J is TRBJ2-5 and V is TRBV29-1; the D gene is possibly TRBD1 (6 bases). The CDR3 is 13 residues long. Trimming removed 6 bases from V and 1 base from J, with 12 bases in between. Germline CDR1 is SQVTM and CDR2 is ANQGSEA. The CDR3 spells CSVAWTVQETQYF. The CDR3 bases are TGCAGCGTCGCTTGGACAGTCCAAGAGACCCAGTACTTC.